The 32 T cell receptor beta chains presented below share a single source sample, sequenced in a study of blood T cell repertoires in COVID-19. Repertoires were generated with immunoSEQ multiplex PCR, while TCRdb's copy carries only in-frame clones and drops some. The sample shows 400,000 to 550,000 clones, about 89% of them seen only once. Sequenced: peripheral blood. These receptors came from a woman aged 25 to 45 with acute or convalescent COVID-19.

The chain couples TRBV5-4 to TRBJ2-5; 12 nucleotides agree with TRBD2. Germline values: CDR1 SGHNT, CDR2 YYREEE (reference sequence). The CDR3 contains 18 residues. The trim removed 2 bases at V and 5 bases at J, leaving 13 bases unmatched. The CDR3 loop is CASSLGLAGGPERETQYF. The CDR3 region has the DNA TGTGCCAGCAGCTTAGGCCTAGCGGGGGGGCCTGAACGGGAGACCCAGTACTTC.

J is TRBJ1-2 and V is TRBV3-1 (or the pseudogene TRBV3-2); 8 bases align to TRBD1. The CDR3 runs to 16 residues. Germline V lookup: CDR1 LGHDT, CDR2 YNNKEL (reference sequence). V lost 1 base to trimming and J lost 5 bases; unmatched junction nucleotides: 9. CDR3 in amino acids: CASSQARGRTGYGYTF. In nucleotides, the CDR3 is TGTGCCAGCAGCCAAGCGAGAGGCCGGACAGGGTATGGCTACACCTTC.

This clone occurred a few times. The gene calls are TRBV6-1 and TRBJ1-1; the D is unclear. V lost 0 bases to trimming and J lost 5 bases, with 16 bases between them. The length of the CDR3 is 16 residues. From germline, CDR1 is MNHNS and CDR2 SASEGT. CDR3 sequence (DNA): TGTGCCAGCAGTGAAGCGCTTCCGGGGTTGGGAACTGAAGCTTTCTTT. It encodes CASSEALPGLGTEAFF.

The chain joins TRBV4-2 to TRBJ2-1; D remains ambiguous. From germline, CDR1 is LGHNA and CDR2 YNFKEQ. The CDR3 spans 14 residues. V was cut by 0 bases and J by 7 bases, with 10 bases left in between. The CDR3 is CASSQDGFRNEQFF. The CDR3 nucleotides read TGTGCCAGCAGCCAAGACGGGTTTCGGAATGAGCAGTTCTTC.

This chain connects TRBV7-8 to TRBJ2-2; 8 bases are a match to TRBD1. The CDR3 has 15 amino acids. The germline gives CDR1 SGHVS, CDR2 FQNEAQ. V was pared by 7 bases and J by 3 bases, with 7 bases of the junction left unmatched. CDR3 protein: CASNKAGGHTGELFF. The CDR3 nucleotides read TGTGCCAGCAATAAGGCAGGGGGCCACACCGGGGAGCTGTTTTTT.

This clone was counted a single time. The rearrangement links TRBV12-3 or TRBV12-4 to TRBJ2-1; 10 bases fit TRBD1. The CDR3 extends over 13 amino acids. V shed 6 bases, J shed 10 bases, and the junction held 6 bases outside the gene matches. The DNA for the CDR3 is TGTGCCAGCAGGGGGGACAGGGGTAACGAGCAGTTCTTC. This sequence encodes CASRGDRGNEQFF.

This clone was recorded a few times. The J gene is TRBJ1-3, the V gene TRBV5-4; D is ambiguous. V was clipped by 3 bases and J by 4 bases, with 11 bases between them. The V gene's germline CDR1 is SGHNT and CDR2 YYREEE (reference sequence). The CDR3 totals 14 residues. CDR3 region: CASSSPAAGNTIYF. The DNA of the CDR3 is TGTGCCAGCAGCTCCCCCGCTGCGGGAAACACCATATATTTT.

CDR3 sequence reads: CASSQLIRTDQETQYF. The CDR3 DNA is TGTGCCAGCAGCCAACTAATACGGACAGACCAAGAGACCCAGTACTTC. This sequence joins TRBV21-1 and TRBJ2-5; the DNA was not used to check the table's D call, TRBD1. TRBV21-1 is annotated as a pseudogene. The CDR3 is made up of 16 amino acids.

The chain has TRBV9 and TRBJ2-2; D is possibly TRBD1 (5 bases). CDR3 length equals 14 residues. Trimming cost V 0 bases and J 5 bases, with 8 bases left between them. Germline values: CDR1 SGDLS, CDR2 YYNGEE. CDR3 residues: CASSVGQITGELFF. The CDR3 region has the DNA TGTGCCAGCAGCGTAGGACAGATAACCGGGGAGCTGTTTTTT.

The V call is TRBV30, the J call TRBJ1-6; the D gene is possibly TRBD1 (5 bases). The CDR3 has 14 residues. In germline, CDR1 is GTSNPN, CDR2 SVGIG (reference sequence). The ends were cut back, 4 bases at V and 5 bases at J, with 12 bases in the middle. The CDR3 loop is CAWNQGINNSPLHF. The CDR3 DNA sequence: TGTGCCTGGAACCAGGGTATCAATAATTCACCCCTCCACTTT. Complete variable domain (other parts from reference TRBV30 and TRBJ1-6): SQTIHQWPATLVQPVGSPLSLECTVEGTSNPNLYWYRQAAGRGLQLLFYSVGIGQISSEVPQNLSASRPQDRQFILSSKKLLLSDSGFYLCAWNQGINNSPLHFGNGTRLTVT.

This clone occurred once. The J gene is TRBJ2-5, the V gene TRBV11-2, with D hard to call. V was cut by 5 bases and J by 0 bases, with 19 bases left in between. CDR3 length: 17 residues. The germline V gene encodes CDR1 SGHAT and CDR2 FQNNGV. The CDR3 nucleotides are TGTGCCAGCAGCACCCCACAGCAAGGCTGGTACCAAGAGACCCAGTACTTC. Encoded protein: CASSTPQQGWYQETQYF.

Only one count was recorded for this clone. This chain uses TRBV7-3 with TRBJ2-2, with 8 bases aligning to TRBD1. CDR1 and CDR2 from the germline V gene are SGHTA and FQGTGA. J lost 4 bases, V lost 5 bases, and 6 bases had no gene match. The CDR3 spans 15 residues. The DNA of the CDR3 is TGTGCCAGCAGCCCCCAGGGGGCGGGCACCGGGGAGCTGTTTTTT. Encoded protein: CASSPQGAGTGELFF.

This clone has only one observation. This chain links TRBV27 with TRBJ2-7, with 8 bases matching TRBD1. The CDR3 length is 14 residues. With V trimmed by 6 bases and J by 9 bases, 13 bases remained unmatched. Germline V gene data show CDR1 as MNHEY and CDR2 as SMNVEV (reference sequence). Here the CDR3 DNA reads TGTGCCAGCAGCCTCAACAGGGGGGCCGGTCGGCAGTACTTC. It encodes CASSLNRGAGRQYF.

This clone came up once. This CDR3 is CASTNGTGVRETQYF. For the CDR3, the DNA is TGCGCCAGCACCAACGGGACAGGGGTGCGAGAGACCCAGTACTTC. This chain joins TRBV5-1 and TRBJ2-5; TRBD1 agrees at 10 bases. Germline CDR1 reads SGHRS; CDR2 reads YFSETQ. This CDR3 is 15 amino acids long. V lost 6 bases, J lost 4 bases, and 9 bases stayed unmatched.

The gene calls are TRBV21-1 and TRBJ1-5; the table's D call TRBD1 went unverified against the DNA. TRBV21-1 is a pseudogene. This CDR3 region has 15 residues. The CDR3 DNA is TGTGCCAGGACCGGTTGGTGGGGGCCTAATCAGCCCCAGCATTTT. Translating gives CARTGWWGPNQPQHF.

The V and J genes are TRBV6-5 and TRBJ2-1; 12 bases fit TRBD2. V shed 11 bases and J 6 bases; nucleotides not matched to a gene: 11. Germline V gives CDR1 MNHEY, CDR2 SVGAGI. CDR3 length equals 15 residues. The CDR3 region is CAHLGASGGVNEQFF. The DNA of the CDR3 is TGTGCCCACCTGGGGGCTAGCGGGGGGGTCAATGAGCAGTTCTTC.

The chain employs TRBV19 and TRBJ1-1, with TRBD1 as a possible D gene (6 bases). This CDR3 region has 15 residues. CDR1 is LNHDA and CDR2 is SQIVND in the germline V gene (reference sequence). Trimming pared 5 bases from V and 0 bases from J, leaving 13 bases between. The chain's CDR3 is CASSQPRGLNTEAFF. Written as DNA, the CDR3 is TGTGCCAGTAGTCAACCCAGGGGTCTGAACACTGAAGCTTTCTTT.

CDR3 in DNA: TGCAGCGCCGGACCGGACAGGGTAGGGTTGTATGGCTACACCTTC. It yields the protein CSAGPDRVGLYGYTF. The chain recombines TRBV29-1 with TRBJ1-2; 8 nucleotides align to TRBD1. V dropped 7 bases and J dropped 5; count of bases not matched to a gene: 15. Per germline, CDR1 SQVTM and CDR2 ANQGSEA. The CDR3 has 15 amino acids.

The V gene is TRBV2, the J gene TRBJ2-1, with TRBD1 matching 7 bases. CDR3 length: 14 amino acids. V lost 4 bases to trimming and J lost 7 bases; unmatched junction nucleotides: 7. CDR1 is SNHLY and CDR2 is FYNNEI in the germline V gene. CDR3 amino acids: CASSVSTGLNEQFF. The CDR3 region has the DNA TGTGCCAGCAGTGTTTCGACAGGGTTGAATGAGCAGTTCTTC.

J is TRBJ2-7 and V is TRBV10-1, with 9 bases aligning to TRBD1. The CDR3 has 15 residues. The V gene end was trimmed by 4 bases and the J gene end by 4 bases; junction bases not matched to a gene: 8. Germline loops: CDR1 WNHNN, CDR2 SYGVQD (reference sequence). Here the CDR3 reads CASSGDRGFPYEQYF. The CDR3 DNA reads TGCGCCAGCAGTGGTGACAGGGGGTTTCCTTACGAGCAGTACTTC.

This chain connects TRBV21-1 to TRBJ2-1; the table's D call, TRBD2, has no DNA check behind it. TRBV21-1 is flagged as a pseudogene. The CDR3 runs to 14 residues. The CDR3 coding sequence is TGTGCCAGCAGCCGCCGCGGGGGCTCGGATGAGCAGTTCTTC. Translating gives CASSRRGGSDEQFF.

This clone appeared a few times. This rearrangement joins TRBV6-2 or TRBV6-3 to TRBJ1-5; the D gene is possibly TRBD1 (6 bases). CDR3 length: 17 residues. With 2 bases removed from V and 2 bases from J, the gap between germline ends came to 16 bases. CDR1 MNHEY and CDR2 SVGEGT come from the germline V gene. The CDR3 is CASSYVQGRSRNQPQHF. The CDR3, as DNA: TGTGCCAGCAGTTACGTTCAGGGGCGATCTCGCAATCAGCCCCAGCATTTT.

The CDR3, as DNA: TGTGCCACCAGATGGACAGGGGATCCGCAAGAGACCCAGTACTTC. As protein: CATRWTGDPQETQYF. The gene calls are TRBV24-1 and TRBJ2-5, with 9 bases that match TRBD1. The ends lost 7 bases at V and 2 bases at J; junction bases unmatched: 7. Germline loops: CDR1 KGHDR, CDR2 SFDVKD. The CDR3 runs to 15 residues.

Here the CDR3 reads CASSLVGAGTEAFF. The CDR3 DNA reads as TGCGCCAGCAGCTTGGTTGGGGCTGGCACTGAAGCTTTCTTT. J is TRBJ1-1 and V is TRBV5-1; TRBD1 is a possible D gene (5 bases). Trimming left V 0 bases short and J 4 bases short, with 10 bases between. This CDR3 comprises 14 residues. Germline CDR1 and CDR2: SGHRS and YFSETQ.

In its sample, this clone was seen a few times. CDR3 nucleotides: TGTGCCTGGAGCCCAATTTCTAGTAGGGGACAGATTGACGCTTTCTTT. It is translated as CAWSPISSRGQIDAFF. V is TRBV30 and J is TRBJ1-1; TRBD1 agrees at 7 bases. Germline assignment: CDR1 GTSNPN and CDR2 SVGIG (reference sequence). Unmatched junction bases numbered 21, after V lost 3 bases and J lost 11 bases. This CDR3 comprises 16 residues.

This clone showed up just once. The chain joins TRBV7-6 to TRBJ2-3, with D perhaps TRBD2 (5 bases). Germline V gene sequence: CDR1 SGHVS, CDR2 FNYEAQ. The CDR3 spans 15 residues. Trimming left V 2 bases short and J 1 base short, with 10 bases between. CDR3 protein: CASSLSGKRTDTQYF. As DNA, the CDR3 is TGTGCCAGCAGCTTATCGGGGAAACGCACAGATACGCAGTATTTT. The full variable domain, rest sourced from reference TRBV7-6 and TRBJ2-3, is GAGVSQSPRYKVTKRGQDVALRCDPISGHVSLYWYRQALGQGPEFLTYFNYEAQQDKSGLPNDRFSAERPEGSISTLTIQRTEQRDSAMYRCASSLSGKRTDTQYFGPGTRLTVL.

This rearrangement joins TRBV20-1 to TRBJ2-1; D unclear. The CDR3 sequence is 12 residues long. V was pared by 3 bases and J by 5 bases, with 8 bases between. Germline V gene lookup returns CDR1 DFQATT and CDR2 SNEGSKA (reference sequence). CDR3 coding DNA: TGCAGTGCTAGTTACACGAACAATGAGCAGTTCTTC. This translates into CSASYTNNEQFF.

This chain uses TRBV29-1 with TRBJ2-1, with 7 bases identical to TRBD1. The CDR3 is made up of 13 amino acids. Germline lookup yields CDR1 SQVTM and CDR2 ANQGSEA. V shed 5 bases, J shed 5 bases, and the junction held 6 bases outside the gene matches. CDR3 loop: CSVRKGAHNEQFF. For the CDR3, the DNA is TGCAGCGTTCGAAAGGGGGCTCACAATGAGCAGTTCTTC.

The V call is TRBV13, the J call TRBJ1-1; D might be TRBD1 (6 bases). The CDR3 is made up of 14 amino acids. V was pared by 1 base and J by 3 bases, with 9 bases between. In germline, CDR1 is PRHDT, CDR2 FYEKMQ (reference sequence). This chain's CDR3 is CASSLARGDTEAFF. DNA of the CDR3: TGTGCCAGCAGCTTAGCCAGGGGCGACACTGAAGCTTTCTTT.

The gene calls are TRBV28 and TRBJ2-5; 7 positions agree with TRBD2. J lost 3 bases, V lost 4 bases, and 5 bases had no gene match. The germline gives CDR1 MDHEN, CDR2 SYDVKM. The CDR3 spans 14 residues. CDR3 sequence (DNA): TGTGCCAGCAGTTCAGTGGGGGGGGAAGAGACCCAGTACTTC. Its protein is CASSSVGGEETQYF.

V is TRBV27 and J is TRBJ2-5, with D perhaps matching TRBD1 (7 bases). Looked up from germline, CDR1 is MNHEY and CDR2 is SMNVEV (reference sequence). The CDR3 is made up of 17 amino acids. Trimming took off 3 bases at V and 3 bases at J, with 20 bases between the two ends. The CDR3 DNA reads TGTGCCAGCAGTTTTAGTATGGGGCAGGGGGGTGAAGAGACCCAGTACTTC. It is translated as CASSFSMGQGGEETQYF.

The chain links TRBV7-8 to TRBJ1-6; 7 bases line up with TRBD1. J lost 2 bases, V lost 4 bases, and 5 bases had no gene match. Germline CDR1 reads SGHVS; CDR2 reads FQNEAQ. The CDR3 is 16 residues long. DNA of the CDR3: TGTGCCAGCAGCTACGGACAGGTCGCCTATAATTCACCCCTCCACTTT. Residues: CASSYGQVAYNSPLHF. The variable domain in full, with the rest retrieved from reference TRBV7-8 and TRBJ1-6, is GAGVSQSPRYKVAKRGQDVALRCDPISGHVSLFWYQQALGQGPEFLTYFQNEAQLDKSGLPSDRFFAERPEGSVSTLKIQRTQQEDSAVYLCASSYGQVAYNSPLHFGNGTRLTVT.